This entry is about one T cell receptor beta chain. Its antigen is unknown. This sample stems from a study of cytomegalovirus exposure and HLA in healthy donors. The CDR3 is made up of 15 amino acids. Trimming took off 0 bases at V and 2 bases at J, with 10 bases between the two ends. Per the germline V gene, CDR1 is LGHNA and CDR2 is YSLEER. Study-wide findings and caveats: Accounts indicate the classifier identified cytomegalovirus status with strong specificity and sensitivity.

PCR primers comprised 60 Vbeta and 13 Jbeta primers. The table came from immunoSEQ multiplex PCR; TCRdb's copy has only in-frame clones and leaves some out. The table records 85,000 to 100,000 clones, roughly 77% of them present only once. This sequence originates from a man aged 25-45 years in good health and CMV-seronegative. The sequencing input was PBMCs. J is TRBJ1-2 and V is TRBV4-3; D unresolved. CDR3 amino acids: CASSQDAGTNYGYTF. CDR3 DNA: TGCGCCAGCAGCCAAGATGCGGGAACCAACTATGGCTACACCTTC.